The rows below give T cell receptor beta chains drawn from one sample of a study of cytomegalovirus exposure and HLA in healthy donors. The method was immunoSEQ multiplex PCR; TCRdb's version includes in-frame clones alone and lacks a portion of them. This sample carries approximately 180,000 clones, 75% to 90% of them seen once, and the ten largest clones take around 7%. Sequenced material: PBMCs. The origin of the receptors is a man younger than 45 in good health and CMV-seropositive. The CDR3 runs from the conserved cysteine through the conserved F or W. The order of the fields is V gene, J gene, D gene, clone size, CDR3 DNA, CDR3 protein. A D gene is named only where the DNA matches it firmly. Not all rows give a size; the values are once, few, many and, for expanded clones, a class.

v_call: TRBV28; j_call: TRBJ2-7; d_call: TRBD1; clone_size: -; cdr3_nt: TGTGCCACCGAGGGACAGGGGGCGATCTACGAGCAGTACTTC; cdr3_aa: CATEGQGAIYEQYF
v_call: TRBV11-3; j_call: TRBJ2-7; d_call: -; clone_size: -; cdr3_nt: TGTGCCAGCAGCTTAGGGCGGGGCGGGGCATTAACTCTCGTCGAGCAGTACTTC; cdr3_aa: CASSLGRGGALTLVEQYF
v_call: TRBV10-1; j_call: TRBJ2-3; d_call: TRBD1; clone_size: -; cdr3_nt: TGCGCCAGCAGCGACAGGGTTGGTGGAACAGATACGCAGTATTTT; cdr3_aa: CASSDRVGGTDTQYF
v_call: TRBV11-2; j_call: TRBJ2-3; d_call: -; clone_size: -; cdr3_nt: TGTGCCAGCAGCTTAGACTACCAGACAGGGAGGAAAGATACGCAGTATTTT; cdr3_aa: CASSLDYQTGRKDTQYF
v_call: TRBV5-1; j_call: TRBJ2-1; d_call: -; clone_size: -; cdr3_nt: TGCGCCAGCAGCTTGGTTCTGGGGGGCTCCTACAATGAGCAGTTCTTC; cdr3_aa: CASSLVLGGSYNEQFF
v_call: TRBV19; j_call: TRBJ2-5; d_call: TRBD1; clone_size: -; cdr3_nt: TGTGCCAGTAGTCCCCGAGTCAACAGGGGCTTGGGCCCTCAAGAGACCCAGTACTTC; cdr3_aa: CASSPRVNRGLGPQETQYF
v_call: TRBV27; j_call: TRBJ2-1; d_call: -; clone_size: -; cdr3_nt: TGTGCCAGCAGTTCCTGGTCTGGAGCGGTCAATGAGCAGTTCTTC; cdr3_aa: CASSSWSGAVNEQFF
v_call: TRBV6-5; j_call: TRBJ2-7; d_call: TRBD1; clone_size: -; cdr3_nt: TGTGCCAGCAGTAGGGACAGGGGCCAGTACGAGCAGTACTTC; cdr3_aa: CASSRDRGQYEQYF
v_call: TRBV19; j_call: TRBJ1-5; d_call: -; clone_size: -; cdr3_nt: TGTGCCAGTAGTATAGTTAGTTCCAATCAGCCCCAGCATTTT; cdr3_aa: CASSIVSSNQPQHF
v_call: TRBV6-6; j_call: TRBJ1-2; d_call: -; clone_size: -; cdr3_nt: TGTGCCAGCAGTTACCCCGCAGGGTGGGACTATGGCTACACCTTC; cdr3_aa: CASSYPAGWDYGYTF
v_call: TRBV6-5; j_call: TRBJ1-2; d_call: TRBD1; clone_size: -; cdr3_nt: TGTGCCAGCAGCACACAGGGGACCCATGGCTACACCTTC; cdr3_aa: CASSTQGTHGYTF
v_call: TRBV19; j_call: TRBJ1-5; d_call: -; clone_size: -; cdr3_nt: TGTGCCAGTAGTTTCAGTGTGTTTAGCAATCAGCCCCAGCATTTT; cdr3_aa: CASSFSVFSNQPQHF
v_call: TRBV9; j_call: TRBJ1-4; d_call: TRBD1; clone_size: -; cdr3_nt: TGTGCCAGCAGCGTAGGGGGACAGCTTAATGAAAAACTGTTTTTT; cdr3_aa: CASSVGGQLNEKLFF
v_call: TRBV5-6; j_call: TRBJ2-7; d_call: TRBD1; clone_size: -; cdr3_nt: TGTGCCAGCAGCCCCGGGACAGGGGTATCCTACGAGCAGTACTTC; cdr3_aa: CASSPGTGVSYEQYF
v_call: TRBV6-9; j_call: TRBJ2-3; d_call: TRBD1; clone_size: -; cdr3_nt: TGTGCCAGCAGTTACAAACGATCCGGACAGGGGAGCACGACAGATACGCAGTATTTT; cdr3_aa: CASSYKRSGQGSTTDTQYF
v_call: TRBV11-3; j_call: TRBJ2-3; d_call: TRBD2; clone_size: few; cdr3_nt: TGTGCCAGCAGCCTCCGACTAGCGGGGGTTACAGATACGCAGTATTTT; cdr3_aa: CASSLRLAGVTDTQYF
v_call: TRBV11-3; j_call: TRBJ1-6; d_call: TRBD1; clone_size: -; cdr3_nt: TGTGCCAGCAGCCCCCGGACAGGGGATAATTCACCCCTCCACTTT; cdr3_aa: CASSPRTGDNSPLHF
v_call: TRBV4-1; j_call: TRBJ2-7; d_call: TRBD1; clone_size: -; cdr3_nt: TGCGCCAGCAGCCAAGTGGGACAGAGCTCCTACGAGCAGTACTTC; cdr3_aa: CASSQVGQSSYEQYF
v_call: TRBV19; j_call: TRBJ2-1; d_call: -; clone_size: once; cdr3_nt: TGTGCCAGTAGTATAGATACCAGCGACAATGAGCAGTTCTTC; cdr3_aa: CASSIDTSDNEQFF
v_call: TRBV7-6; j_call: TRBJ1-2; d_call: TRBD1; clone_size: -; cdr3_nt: TGTGCCAGCAGCTGGGGACAGGGGATGGATGGCTACACCTTC; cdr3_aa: CASSWGQGMDGYTF
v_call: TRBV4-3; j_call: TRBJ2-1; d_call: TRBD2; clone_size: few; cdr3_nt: TGCGCCAGCAGCCAAGATCACCAGCGGGGGGGAACGGTTGAGCAGTTCTTC; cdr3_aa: CASSQDHQRGGTVEQFF
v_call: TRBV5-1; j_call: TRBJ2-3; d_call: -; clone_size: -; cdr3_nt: TGCGCCAGCAGCCTTGAGGACAGCCTTAGCACAGATACGCAGTATTTT; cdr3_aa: CASSLEDSLSTDTQYF
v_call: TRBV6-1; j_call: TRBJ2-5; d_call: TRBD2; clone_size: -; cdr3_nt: TGTGCCAGCAGCCCAGGACTAGCGGGGGAAGAGACCCAGTACTTC; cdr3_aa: CASSPGLAGEETQYF
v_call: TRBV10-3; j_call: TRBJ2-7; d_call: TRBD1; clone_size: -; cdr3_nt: TGTGCCATCAGTGAGGGGACAGGGACCTACGAGCAGTACTTC; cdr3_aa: CAISEGTGTYEQYF
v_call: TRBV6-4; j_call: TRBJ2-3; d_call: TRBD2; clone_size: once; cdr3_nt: TGTGCCAGCAGTCAAGCGGGAGAGGGCACAGATACGCAGTATTTT; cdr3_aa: CASSQAGEGTDTQYF
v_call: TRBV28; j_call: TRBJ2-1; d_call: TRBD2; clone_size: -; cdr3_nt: TGTGCCAGCAGTCCCACGGGACTAGCGGCGGACAATGAGCAGTTCTTC; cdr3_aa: CASSPTGLAADNEQFF
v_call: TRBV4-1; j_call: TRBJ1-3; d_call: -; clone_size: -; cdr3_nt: TGCGCCAGCAGCCCTCTCTCCTTTGGAAACACCATATATTTT; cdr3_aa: CASSPLSFGNTIYF
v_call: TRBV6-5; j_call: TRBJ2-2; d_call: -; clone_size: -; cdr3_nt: TGTGCCAGCACCTGGTCCCTGTCGGCCGGGGAGCTGTTTTTT; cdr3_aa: CASTWSLSAGELFF
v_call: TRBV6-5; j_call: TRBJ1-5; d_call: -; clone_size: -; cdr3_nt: TGTGCCAGCAGTTACTCGGGGAGAGTCAATCAGCCCCAGCATTTT; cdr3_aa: CASSYSGRVNQPQHF
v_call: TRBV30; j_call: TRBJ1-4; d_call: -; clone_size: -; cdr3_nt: TGTGCCTGGAGGGAATGGGGGGGGGCGGTACGGGAAAAACTGTTTTTT; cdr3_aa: CAWREWGGAVREKLFF
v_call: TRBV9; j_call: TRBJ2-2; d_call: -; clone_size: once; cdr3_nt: TGTGCCAGCAGCCCGACAGGCTCCGGGGAGCTGTTTTTT; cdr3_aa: CASSPTGSGELFF
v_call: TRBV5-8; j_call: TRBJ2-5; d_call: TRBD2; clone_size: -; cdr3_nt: TGTGCCAGCTTCTTCGGGAGCGGGAGGCTACAAGAGACCCAGTACTTC; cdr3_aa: CASFFGSGRLQETQYF
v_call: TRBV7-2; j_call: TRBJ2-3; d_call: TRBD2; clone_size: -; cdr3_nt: TGTGCCACCCGGCGGGGGGGCCTCTCTGGCCCGCAGTATTTT; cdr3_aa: CATRRGGLSGPQYF
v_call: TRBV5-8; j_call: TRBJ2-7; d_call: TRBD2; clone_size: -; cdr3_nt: TGTGCCAGCAGCCAAGGACTAGCGGGCTCCTACGAGCAGTACTTC; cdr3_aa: CASSQGLAGSYEQYF
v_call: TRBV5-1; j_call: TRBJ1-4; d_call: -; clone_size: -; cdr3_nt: TGCGCCAGCAGCTTGAACGGGCGGGACTCAGGGGAAAAACTGTTTTTT; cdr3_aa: CASSLNGRDSGEKLFF
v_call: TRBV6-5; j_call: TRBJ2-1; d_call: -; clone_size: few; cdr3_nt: TGTGCCAGCAGTTACGAGGGTTACAATGAGCAGTTCTTC; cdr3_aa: CASSYEGYNEQFF
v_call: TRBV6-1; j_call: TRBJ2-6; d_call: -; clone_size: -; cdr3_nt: TGTGCCAGCAGTGAATTCCCCGAGTCAGGGTCTGGGGCCAACGTCCTGACTTTC; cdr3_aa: CASSEFPESGSGANVLTF
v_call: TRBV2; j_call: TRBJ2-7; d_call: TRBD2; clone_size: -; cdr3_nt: TGTGCCAGCAGTTTACTAGCGGGCCGGCGGCAGTACTTC; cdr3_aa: CASSLLAGRRQYF
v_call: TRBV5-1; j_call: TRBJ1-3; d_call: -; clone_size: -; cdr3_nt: TGCGCCAGCAGCTTGGACCTTTCGGCTGGAAACACCATATATTTT; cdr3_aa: CASSLDLSAGNTIYF
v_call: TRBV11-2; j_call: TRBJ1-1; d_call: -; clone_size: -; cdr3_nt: TGTGCCAGCAGCTTTAGGTCCAGAGACTCTGGTGGTGACACTGAAGCTTTCTTT; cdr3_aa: CASSFRSRDSGGDTEAFF
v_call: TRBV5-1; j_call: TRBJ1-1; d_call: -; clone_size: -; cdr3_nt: TGCGCCAGCAGCCCCATGGGAGGGGACGACACTGAAGCTTTCTTT; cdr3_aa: CASSPMGGDDTEAFF
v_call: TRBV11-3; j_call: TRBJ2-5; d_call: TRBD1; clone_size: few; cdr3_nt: TGTGCCAGCAGCCCCACCGGGACAGGGCGAGAGACCCAGTACTTC; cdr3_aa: CASSPTGTGRETQYF
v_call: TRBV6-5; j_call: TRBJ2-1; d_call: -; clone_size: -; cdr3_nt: TGTGCCAGCAGTAGGGGTCGGGCCTCGTACAATGAGCAGTTCTTC; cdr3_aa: CASSRGRASYNEQFF
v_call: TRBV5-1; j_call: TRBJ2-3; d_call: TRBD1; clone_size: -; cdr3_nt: TGCGCCAGCAGCTTGACAGGGGGCTACACAGATACGCAGTATTTT; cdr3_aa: CASSLTGGYTDTQYF
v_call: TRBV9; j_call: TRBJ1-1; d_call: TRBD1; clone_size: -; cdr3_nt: TGTGCCAGCAGCGTAGGTACAGGGGTCTTGAACACTGAAGCTTTCTTT; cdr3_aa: CASSVGTGVLNTEAFF
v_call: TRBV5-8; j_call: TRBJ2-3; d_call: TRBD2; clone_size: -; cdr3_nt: TGTGCCAGCAGCGGCCGACTAGCGGGATTAACAGATACGCAGTATTTT; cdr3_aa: CASSGRLAGLTDTQYF
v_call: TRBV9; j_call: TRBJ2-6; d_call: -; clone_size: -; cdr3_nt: TGTGCCAGCAGCGTAGAGGGCAGGGCTGGGGCCAACGTCCTGACTTTC; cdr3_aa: CASSVEGRAGANVLTF
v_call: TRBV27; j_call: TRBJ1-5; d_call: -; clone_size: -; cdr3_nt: TGTGCCAGCAGTTTTCGGGGAGTTAAGGGTGATCAGCCCCAGCATTTT; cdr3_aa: CASSFRGVKGDQPQHF